The sequence of this TCR beta chain was determined in a study of metastatic and nonmetastatic thyroid tumors. Study background: Across peripheral blood and tumor or nodule tissue samples taken from malignant and benign thyroid patients, the repertoires were compared with one another.

Original analysis: Clinicopathological groups differed in CDR3, with these differences serving to build a distant-metastasis classifier for papillary thyroid cancer. TCRdb re-called clones via MiXCR from the PCR reads. For this entry, the V and J calls and clone size follow TCRdb and not the study's own pipeline. The table includes 40,000 to 45,000 clones, roughly 16% detected once. Ahead of thyroid surgery, no patient had received treatment of any kind. This clone has ten or more counts. Its antigen is unknown. Trimming removed 5 bases from V and 0 bases from J, with 14 bases in between. The germline V gene encodes CDR1 MNHNS and CDR2 SASEGT. This CDR3 contains 16 residues. Study outcomes and limitations: TCR beta diversity was reportedly significantly higher in malignant thyroid tumors than benign nodules, in blood and tumor.

The rearrangement uses TRBV6-1 and TRBJ2-1; tentatively, D is TRBD2 (6 bases). This TCR derives from a female donor with papillary thyroid cancer or a benign thyroid nodule (not recorded which). Some clones in this sample may be carry-over from other donors' samples. The specimen was blood. The CDR3 sequence: CASSRSGHSSYNEQFF. The CDR3 DNA reads TGTGCCAGCAGTCGTAGCGGCCACAGCTCCTACAATGAGCAGTTCTTC.